The T cell receptor beta chain described here comes from a study of blood T cell repertoires in COVID-19. Libraries were prepared by immunoSEQ multiplex PCR; TCRdb keeps only in-frame clonotypes and omits some of them. The table shows 95,000 to 100,000 clones, with 75% to 90% occurring only once. This clone was seen more than once but under ten times. The receptor was isolated from a man aged 80 or over with acute or convalescent COVID-19. The source material was peripheral blood.

This chain's CDR3 is CASSIEALGQGRVNEQFF. The CDR3, as DNA: TGTGCCAGTAGTATAGAGGCCCTCGGACAGGGGCGAGTTAATGAGCAGTTCTTC. This chain connects TRBV19 to TRBJ2-1; 9 bases match TRBD1. The CDR3 is 18 amino acids. In germline, CDR1 is LNHDA, CDR2 SQIVND (reference sequence). The V and J ends lost 0 bases and 7 bases, in that order; junction bases with no gene match: 13.